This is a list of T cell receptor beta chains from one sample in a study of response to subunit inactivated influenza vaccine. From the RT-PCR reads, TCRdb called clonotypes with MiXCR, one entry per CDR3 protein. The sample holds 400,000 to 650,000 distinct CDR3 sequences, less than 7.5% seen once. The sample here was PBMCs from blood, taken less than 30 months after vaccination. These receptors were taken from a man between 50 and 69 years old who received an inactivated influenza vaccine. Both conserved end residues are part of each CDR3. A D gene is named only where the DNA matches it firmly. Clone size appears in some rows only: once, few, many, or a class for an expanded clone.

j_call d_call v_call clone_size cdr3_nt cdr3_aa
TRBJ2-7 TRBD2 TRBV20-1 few TGCAGTGTTGCGGGGGGGCGTCAGTCCTACGAGCAGTACTTC CSVAGGRQSYEQYF
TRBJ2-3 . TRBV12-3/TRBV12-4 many TGTGCCAGCAGTTTGGGCTACGGCAACACAGATACGCAGTATTTT CASSLGYGNTDTQYF
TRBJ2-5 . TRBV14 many TGTGCCAGCAGCCTACCGGGGACAACCCAGACCCAGTACTTC CASSLPGTTQTQYF
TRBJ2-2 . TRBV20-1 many TGCAGTGCTAACCGGGAGAACACCGGGGAGCTGTTTTTT CSANRENTGELFF
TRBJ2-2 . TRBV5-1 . TGCGCCAGCAGCCCGCAAACGGGGGGCGTTGCCGGGGAGCTGTTTTTT CASSPQTGGVAGELFF
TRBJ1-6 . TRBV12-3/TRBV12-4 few TGTGCCAGCAGTTTTAGGGGTAGTAATTCACCCCTCCACTTT CASSFRGSNSPLHF
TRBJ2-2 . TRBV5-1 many TGCGCCAGCAGCCGGAGCGGCGCGAACACCGGGGAGCTGTTTTTT CASSRSGANTGELFF
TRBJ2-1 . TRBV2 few TGTGCCAGCAGTGAGCGAGAGCAGGGAAACAATGAGCAGTTCTTC CASSEREQGNNEQFF
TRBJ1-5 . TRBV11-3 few TGTGCCAGCAGCCAAGGACTGGCCATTACATGGCCCCAGCATTTT CASSQGLAITWPQHF
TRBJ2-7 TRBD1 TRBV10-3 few TGTGCCATCAGTGTGGGACAGGGTAGCCACGAGCAGTACTTC CAISVGQGSHEQYF
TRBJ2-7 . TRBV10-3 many TGTGCCATCAGAGACCGGGACGGATCCTACGAGCAGTACTTC CAIRDRDGSYEQYF
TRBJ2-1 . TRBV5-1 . TGCGCCAGCAGCTCCGACGGTGACAATGAGCAGTTCTTC CASSSDGDNEQFF
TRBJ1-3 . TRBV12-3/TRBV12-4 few TGTGCCAGTCAGCACGCTGCTTCTGGAAACACCATATATTTT CASQHAASGNTIYF
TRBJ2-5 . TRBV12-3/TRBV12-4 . TGTGCCAGCAGTGAGGCCAGGGGGGAAGAGACCCAGTACTTC CASSEARGEETQYF
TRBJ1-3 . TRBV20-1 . TGCAGTGCTACGGGACTTTTGGACTCTGGAAACACCATATATTTT CSATGLLDSGNTIYF
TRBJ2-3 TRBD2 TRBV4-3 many TGCGCCAGCAGCTTGCGGGGGAGTGGCGCAGATACGCAGTATTTT CASSLRGSGADTQYF
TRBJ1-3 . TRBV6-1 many TGTGCCAGCAGTGAGGTCCAGAGCTCTGGAAACACCATATATTTT CASSEVQSSGNTIYF
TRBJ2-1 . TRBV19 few TGTGCCAGTGCCGGGACAAAGGAAAGCAATGAGCAGTTCTTC CASAGTKESNEQFF
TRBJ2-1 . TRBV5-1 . TGCGCCAGCAGCACAGGACAGCAGAATGAGCAGTTCTTC CASSTGQQNEQFF
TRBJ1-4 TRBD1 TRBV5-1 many TGCGCCAGCAGCTATGACAGGGGAGCTAATGAAAAACTGTTTTTT CASSYDRGANEKLFF
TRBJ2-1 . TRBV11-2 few TGTGCCAGCAGCGGGCAGGAGGCCTACAATGAGCAGTTCTTC CASSGQEAYNEQFF
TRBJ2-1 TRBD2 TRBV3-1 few TGTGCCAGCAGCCAAGATCTCCTAGCGGGGGGAGCAAAAGACAATGAGCAGTTCTTC CASSQDLLAGGAKDNEQFF
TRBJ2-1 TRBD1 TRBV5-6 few TGTGCCAGCAGCTCGGACAGGGGGCGTTTTATCGATGAGCAGTTCTTC CASSSDRGRFIDEQFF
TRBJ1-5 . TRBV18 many TGTGCCAGCTCGTCAACCACGTCGGGAAACAATCAGCCCCAGCATTTT CASSSTTSGNNQPQHF
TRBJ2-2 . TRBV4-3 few TGCGCCAGCAGCCAAAAGGGGCACAGGGCTTCCACCGGGGAGCTGTTTTTT CASSQKGHRASTGELFF
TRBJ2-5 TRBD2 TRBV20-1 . TGCAGTGCAGCTCCGCGGGGGCAAGAGACCCAGTACTTC CSAAPRGQETQYF
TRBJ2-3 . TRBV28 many TGTGCCAGCAGTTTATTTGGGGGGCGCACAGATACGCAGTATTTT CASSLFGGRTDTQYF
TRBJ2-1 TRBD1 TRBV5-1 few TGCGCCAGCAGCACAATCTCCGGGACAGGGGGCGATGAGCAGTTCTTC CASSTISGTGGDEQFF
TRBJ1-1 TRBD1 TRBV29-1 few TGCAGCGTTGACACTGGACAGGCCAACACTGAAGCTTTCTTT CSVDTGQANTEAFF
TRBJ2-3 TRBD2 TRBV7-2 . TGTGCCAGCAGCCCTAGCGGGGGGGCCCTCGATACGCAGTATTTT CASSPSGGALDTQYF
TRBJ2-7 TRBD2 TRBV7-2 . TGTGCCAGCAGCCAGCGGGGCAGGGTGAACGAGCAGTACTTC CASSQRGRVNEQYF
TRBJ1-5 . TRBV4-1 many TGCGCCAGCAGCCCGGGAGACAGTCGACAGCCCCAGCATTTT CASSPGDSRQPQHF
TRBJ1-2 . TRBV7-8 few TGTGCCAGCAGCTTATGGCCCGGGGGGGACGCCTATGGCTACACCTTC CASSLWPGGDAYGYTF
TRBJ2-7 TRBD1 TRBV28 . TGTGCCAGCCTCAACCTTCAGGGGGCCTACGAGCAGTACTTC CASLNLQGAYEQYF
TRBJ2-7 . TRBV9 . TGTGCCCAGTCAGGGTCAACCTACGAGCAGTACTTC CAQSGSTYEQYF
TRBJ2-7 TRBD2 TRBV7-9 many TGTGCCAGCAGTGGGACTAGCGGGAACTACGAGCAGTACTTC CASSGTSGNYEQYF
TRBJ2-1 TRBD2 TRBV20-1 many TGCAGTGCCACACAGCGGGGAGTTTTTAGTGAGCAGTTCTTC CSATQRGVFSEQFF
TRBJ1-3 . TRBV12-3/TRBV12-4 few TGTGCCAGCAGGGCAGGGGTCTCTGGAAACACCATATATTTT CASRAGVSGNTIYF
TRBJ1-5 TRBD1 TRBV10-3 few TGTGCCATCAGCAGGACAGGTACAGATCAGCCCCAGCATTTT CAISRTGTDQPQHF
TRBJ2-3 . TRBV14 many TGTGCCAGCAGCCAAGTGGAGGGGAGTTGGACAGATACGCAGTATTTT CASSQVEGSWTDTQYF
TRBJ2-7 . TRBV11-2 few TGTGCCAGCAGCCTCCTGGGCCGGGCTCCTCGGGAACAGTACTTC CASSLLGRAPREQYF
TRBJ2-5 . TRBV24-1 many TGTGCCACCAGTGACCCCCTGCCGGGGCGCGTGGAGACCCAGTACTTC CATSDPLPGRVETQYF
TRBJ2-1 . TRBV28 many TGTGCCAGCGGAAACAATGAGCAGTTCTTC CASGNNEQFF
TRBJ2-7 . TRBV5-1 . TGCGCCAGCAGCTTGGAGAACGAGCAGTACTTC CASSLENEQYF
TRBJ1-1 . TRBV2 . TGTGCCAGCGCACCGGACACTGAAGCTTTCTTT CASAPDTEAFF
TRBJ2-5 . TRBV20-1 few TGCAGTGCTAGCCCACCGAAAGAGACCCAGTACTTC CSASPPKETQYF
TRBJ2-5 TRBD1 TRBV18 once TGTGCCAGCTCACCACTGACAGGGGAGACCCAGTACTTC CASSPLTGETQYF
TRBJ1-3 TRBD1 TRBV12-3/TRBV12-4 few TGTGCCAGCAGTTTCGGGACAGGGGGCAGGAACACCATATATTTT CASSFGTGGRNTIYF
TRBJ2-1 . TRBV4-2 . TGTGCCAGCAGCCAAGTGGGAACCCAATACAATGAGCAGTTCTTC CASSQVGTQYNEQFF
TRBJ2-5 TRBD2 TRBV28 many TGTGCCAGCAGTTTCTTGCTAGCGGGTAGGGGAGAGACCCAGTACTTC CASSFLLAGRGETQYF
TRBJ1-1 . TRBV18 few TGTGCCAGCTCACCCGGCCCCACTGCGGCTTTCTTT CASSPGPTAAFF
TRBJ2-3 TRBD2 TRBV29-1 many TGCAGCGTTGCAGTAGCGGGAGTGGATACGCAGTATTTT CSVAVAGVDTQYF
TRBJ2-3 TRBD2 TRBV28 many TGTGCCAGCAGTAAAAAAGCGGGAGGAACAGATACGCAGTATTTT CASSKKAGGTDTQYF
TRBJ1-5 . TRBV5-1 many TGCGCCAGCAGCGAGGGGTTCGGTCAGCCCCAGCATTTT CASSEGFGQPQHF